The sequence of this T cell receptor beta chain was determined in a study of CD8 T cells in Susac syndrome. In this sample, this clonotype turned up once. Reverse transcription of about 0.5 to 1 ug RNA was performed with random hexamers. Across 54 Vbeta and 13 Jbeta, TCR beta CDR3 was amplified with immunoSEQ multiplex PCR. One entry per CDR3 protein results from TCRdb running MiXCR on the immunoSEQ multiplex PCR reads. The data contain fewer than 250,000 distinct CDR3 sequences, 80% to 95% of them singletons. In germline, CDR1 is SGHAT, CDR2 FQDESV (reference sequence). The CDR3 sequence is 17 residues long. Trimming took off 5 bases at V and 4 bases at J, with 23 bases between the two ends. Peripheral blood CD8+ and CD4+ T cells were profiled by TCR beta sequencing. The CD8+ and CD4+ T cells were negatively isolated, with the TEMRA cells enriched by FACS.

The TCR was taken from a human donor with multiple sclerosis. The chain combines TRBV11-1 with TRBJ2-5, with D possibly matching TRBD2 (6 bases). Sequencing used CD8+ T cells from PBMCs. CDR3 loop: CASSEGPGTPGRETQYF. The DNA of the CDR3 is TGTGCCAGCAGCGAGGGTCCCGGGACTCCGGGGCGAGAGACCCAGTACTTC.